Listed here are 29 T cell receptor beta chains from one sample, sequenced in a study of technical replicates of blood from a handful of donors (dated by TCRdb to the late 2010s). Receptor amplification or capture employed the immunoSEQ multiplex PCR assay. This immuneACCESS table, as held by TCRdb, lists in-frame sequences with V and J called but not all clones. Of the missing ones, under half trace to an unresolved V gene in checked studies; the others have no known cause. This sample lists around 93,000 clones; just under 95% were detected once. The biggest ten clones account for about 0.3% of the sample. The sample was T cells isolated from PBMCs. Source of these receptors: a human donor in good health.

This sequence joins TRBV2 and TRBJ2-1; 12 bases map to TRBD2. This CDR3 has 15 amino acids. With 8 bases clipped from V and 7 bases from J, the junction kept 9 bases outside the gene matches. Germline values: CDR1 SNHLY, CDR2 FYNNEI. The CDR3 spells CASGSLAGGPNEQFF. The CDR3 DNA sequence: TGTGCCAGCGGGAGCCTAGCGGGAGGGCCTAATGAGCAGTTCTTC.

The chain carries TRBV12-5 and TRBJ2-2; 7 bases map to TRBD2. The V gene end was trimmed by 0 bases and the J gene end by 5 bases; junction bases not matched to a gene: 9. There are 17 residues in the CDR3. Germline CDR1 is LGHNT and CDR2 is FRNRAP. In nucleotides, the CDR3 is TGTGCTAGTGGTTTGGTAAATGCGGGAGTTAAAACCGGGGAGCTGTTTTTT. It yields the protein CASGLVNAGVKTGELFF. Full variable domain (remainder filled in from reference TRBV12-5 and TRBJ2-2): DARVTQTPRHKVTEMGQEVTMRCQPILGHNTVFWYRQTMMQGLELLAYFRNRAPLDDSGMPKDRFSAEMPDATLATLKIQPSEPRDSAVYFCASGLVNAGVKTGELFFGEGSRLTVL.

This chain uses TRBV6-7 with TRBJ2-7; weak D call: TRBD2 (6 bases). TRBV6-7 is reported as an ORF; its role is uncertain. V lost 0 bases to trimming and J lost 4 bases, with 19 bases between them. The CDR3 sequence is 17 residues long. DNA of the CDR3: TGTGCCAGCAGTTACTCCCCTAGTAGGATTGGGAGGTACGAGCAGTACTTC. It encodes CASSYSPSRIGRYEQYF.

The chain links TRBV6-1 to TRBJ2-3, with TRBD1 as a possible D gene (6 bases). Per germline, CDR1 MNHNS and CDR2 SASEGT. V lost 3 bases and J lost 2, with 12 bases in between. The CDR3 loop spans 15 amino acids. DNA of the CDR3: TGTGCCAGCAGTGACCCGGACAGAGTCACAGATACGCAGTATTTT. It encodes CASSDPDRVTDTQYF.

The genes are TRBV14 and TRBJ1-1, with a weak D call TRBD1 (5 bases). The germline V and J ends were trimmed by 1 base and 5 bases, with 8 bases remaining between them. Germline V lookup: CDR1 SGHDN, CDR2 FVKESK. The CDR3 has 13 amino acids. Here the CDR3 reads CASSQVSGTEAFF. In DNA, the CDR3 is TGTGCCAGCAGCCAAGTCTCAGGGACTGAAGCTTTCTTT.

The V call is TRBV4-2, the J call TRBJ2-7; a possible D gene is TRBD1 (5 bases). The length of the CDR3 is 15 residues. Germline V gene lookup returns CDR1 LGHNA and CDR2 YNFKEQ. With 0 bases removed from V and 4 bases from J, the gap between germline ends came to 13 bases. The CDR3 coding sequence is TGTGCCAGCAGCCAAGATCCCACAGGACAATACGAGCAGTACTTC. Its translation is CASSQDPTGQYEQYF.

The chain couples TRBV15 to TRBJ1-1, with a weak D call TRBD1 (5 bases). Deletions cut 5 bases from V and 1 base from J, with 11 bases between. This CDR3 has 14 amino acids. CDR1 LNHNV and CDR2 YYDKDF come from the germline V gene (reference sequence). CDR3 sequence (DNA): TGTGCCACCAGCGGGGGGACGGGGAACACTGAAGCTTTCTTT. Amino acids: CATSGGTGNTEAFF. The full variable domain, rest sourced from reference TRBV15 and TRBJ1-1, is DAMVIQNPRYQVTQFGKPVTLSCSQTLNHNVMYWYQQKSSQAPKLLFHYYDKDFNNEADTPDNFQSRRPNTSFCFLDIRSPGLGDTAMYLCATSGGTGNTEAFFGQGTRLTVV.

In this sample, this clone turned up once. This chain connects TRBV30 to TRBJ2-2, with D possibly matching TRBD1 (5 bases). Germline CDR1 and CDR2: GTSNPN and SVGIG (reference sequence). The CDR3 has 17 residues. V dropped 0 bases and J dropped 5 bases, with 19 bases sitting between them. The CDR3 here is CAWSVLQGIYSTGELFF. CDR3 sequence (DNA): TGTGCCTGGAGTGTCCTCCAGGGTATCTACTCAACCGGGGAGCTGTTTTTT.

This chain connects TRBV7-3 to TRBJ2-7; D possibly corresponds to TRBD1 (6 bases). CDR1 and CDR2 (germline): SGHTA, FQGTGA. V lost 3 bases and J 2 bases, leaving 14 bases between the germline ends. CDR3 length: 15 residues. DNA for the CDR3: TGTGCCAGCAGCTTCGCTGGGGGCCCCCCCTACGAGCAGTACTTC. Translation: CASSFAGGPPYEQYF.

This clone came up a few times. Here the CDR3 reads CASSEGTVSNQPQHF. The CDR3 DNA sequence: TGTGCCAGCAGTGAAGGGACAGTCTCAAATCAGCCCCAGCATTTT. J is TRBJ1-5 and V is TRBV2; D might be TRBD1 (6 bases). Trimming cost V 1 base and J 4 bases, with 11 bases left between them. CDR1 SNHLY and CDR2 FYNNEI come from the germline V gene. The CDR3 length is 15 residues.

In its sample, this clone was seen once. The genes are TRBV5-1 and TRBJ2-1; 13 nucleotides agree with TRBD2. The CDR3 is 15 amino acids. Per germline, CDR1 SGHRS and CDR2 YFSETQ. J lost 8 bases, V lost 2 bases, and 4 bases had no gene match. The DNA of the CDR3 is TGCGCCAGCAGCTTAACTAGCGGGAGGGCTGATGAGCAGTTCTTC. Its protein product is CASSLTSGRADEQFF.

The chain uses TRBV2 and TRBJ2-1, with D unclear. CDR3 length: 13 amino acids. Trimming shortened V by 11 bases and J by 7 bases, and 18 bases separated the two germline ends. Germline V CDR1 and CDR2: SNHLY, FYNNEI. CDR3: CAGNLDYLNEQFF. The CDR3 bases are TGTGCCGGAAACCTAGATTACCTTAATGAGCAGTTCTTC.

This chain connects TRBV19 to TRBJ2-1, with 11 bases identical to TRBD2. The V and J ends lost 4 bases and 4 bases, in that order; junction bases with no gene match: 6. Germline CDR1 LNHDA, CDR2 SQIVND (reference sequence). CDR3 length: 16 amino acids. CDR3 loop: CASSNPRLAGYNEQFF. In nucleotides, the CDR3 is TGTGCCAGTAGTAACCCCAGACTAGCGGGGTACAATGAGCAGTTCTTC.

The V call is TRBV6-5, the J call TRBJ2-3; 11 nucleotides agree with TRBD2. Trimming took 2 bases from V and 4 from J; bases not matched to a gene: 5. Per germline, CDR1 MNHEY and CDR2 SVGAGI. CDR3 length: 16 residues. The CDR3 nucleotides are TGTGCCAGCAGTTACGAGACTAGCGGGATTGCAGATACGCAGTATTTT. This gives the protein CASSYETSGIADTQYF.

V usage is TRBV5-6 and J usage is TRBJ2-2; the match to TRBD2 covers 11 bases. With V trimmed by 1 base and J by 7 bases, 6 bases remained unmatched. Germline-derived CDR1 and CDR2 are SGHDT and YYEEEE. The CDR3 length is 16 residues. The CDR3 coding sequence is TGTGCCAGCAGCTTGCCACTAGCGGGAGCGAGCGGGGAGCTGTTTTTT. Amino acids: CASSLPLAGASGELFF.

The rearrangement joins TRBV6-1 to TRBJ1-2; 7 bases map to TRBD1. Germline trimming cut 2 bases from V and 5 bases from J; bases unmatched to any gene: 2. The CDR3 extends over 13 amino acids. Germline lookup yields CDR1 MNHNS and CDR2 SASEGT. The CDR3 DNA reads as TGTGCCAGCAGTGAAACAGGGGCATATGGCTACACCTTC. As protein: CASSETGAYGYTF.

CDR3 loop: CASSTSTVTYEQYF. The CDR3 coding sequence is TGTGCCAGTAGTACCTCGACAGTCACCTACGAGCAGTACTTC. The chain is built from TRBV19 and TRBJ2-7; weak D call: TRBD1 (5 bases). Trimming cost V 4 bases and J 2 bases, with 12 bases left between them. Germline lookup yields CDR1 LNHDA and CDR2 SQIVND (reference sequence). CDR3 length: 14 amino acids.

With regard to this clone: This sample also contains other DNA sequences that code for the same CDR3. The CDR3 region has the DNA TGCAGTGCTAGGAGCTCCTACGAGCAGTACTTC. Translating gives CSARSSYEQYF. This chain links TRBV20-1 with TRBJ2-7, with D hard to call. Germline assignment: CDR1 DFQATT and CDR2 SNEGSKA (reference sequence). V lost 3 bases and J lost 0, with 3 bases in between. This CDR3 is 11 amino acids long.

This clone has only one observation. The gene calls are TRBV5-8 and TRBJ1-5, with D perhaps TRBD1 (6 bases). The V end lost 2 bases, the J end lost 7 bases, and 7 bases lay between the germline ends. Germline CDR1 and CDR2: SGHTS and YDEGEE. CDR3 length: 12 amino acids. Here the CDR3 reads CASSFRGQPQHF. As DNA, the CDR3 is TGTGCCAGCAGCTTCAGGGGCCAGCCCCAGCATTTT.

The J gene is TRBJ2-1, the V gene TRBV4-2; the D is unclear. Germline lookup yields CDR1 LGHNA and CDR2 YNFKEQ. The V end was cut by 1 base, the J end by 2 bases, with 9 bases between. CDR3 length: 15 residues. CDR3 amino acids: CASSQGDTAYNEQFF. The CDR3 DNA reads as TGTGCCAGCAGCCAAGGTGACACCGCCTACAATGAGCAGTTCTTC.

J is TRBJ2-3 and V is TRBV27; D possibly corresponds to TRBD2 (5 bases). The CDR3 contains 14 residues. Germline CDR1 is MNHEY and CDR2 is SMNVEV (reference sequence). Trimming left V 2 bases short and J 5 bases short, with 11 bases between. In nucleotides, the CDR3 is TGTGCCAGCAGTTTAGATATCGAGGGAGATACGCAGTATTTT. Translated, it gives CASSLDIEGDTQYF.

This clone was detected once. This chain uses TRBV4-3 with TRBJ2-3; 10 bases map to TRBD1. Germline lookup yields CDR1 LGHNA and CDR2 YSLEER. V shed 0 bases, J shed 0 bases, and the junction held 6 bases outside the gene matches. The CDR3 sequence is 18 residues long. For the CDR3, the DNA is TGCGCCAGCAGCCAAGATCAACGGACAGGGGGAAGCACAGATACGCAGTATTTT. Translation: CASSQDQRTGGSTDTQYF.

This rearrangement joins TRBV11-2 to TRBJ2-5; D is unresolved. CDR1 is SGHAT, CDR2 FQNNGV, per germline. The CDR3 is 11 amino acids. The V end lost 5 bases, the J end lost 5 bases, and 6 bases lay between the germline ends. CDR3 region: CASSRVETQYF. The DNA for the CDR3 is TGTGCCAGCAGCCGGGTGGAGACCCAGTACTTC.

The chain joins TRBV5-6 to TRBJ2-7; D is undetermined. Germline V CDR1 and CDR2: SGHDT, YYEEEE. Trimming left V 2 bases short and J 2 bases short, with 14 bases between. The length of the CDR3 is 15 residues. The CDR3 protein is CASSFSRLQTYEQYF. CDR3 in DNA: TGTGCCAGCAGCTTTAGTCGCTTACAGACCTACGAGCAGTACTTC.

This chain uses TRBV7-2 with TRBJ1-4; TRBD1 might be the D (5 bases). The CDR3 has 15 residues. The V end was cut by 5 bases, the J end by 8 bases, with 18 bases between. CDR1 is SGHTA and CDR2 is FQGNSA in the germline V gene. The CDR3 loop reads CASSPQGTVREKLFF. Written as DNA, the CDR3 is TGTGCCAGCAGCCCCCAGGGCACCGTTCGAGAAAAACTGTTTTTT. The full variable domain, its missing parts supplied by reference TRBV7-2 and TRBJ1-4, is GAGVSQSPSNKVTEKGKDVELRCDPISGHTALYWYRQSLGQGLEFLIYFQGNSAPDKSGLPSDRFSAERTGGSVSTLTIQRTQQEDSAVYLCASSPQGTVREKLFFGSGTQLSVL.

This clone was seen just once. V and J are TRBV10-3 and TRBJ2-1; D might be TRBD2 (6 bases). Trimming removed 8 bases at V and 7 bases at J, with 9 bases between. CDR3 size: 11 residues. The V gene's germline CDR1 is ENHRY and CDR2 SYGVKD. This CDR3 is CAIGAGNEQFF. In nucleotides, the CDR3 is TGTGCCATCGGGGCGGGGAATGAGCAGTTCTTC.

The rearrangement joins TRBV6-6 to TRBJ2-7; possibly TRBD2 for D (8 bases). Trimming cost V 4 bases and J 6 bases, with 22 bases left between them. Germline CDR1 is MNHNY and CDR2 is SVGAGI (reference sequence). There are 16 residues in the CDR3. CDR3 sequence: CASSFAESGRQGEQYF. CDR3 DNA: TGTGCCAGCAGTTTCGCCGAAAGCGGGAGACAGGGCGAGCAGTACTTC.

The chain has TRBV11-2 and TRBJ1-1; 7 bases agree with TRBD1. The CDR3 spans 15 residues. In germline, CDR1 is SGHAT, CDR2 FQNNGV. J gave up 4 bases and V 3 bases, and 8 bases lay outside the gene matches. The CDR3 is CASSFQGGTFTEAFF. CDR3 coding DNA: TGTGCCAGCAGCTTCCAGGGGGGAACTTTCACTGAAGCTTTCTTT.

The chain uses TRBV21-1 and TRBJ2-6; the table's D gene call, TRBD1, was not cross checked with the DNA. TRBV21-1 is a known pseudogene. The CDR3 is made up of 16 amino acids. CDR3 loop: CASSKEGRSGANVLTF. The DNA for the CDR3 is TGTGCCAGCAGCAAAGAGGGGCGCTCTGGGGCCAACGTCCTGACTTTC.